The 25 T cell receptor beta chains below were found in one sample sequenced in a study of regulatory T cells in long-lasting Graves disease listed by TCRdb under 2021. The intended sense of this specimen's time point label: persistent/refractory GD, antithyroid drugs over 5 years with positive TRAb. For both TCR sequencing and RNA sequencing, RNA was extracted from PBMCs in TRIzol. The library was produced with multiplex PCR. TCRdb shows the sequencer as Illumina HiSeq 4000. TCR beta libraries were built with iRepertoire HTBI primers and Arm-PCR amplification of CDR3 regions. TCRdb itself trimmed the public reads at Q25 with fastp, ran MiXCR and retained productive beta chains. Entries that share a CDR3 protein sequence are merged under the most common genes and DNA. This sample has a few hundred thousand distinct CDR3 sequences in its table, and 23% of those were observed once. The top ten clones comprise over 25% of the sample.

The material was peripheral blood mononuclear cells (PBMCs), obtained when the disease was refractory, from a patient treated with antithyroid drugs. The receptors come from a female donor with Graves disease.

This clonotype has a handful of counts. This chain uses TRBV4-3 with TRBJ2-4; 10 bases are shared with TRBD1. Trimming removed 1 base from V and 1 base from J; junction bases left unmatched: 4. The germline CDR1 and CDR2 sequences are LGHNA and YSLEER. The length of the CDR3 is 17 residues. The CDR3 coding sequence is TGCGCCAGCAGCCAAGGAGGGGGACAGGGGGCCAAAAACATTCAGTACTTC. Its translation is CASSQGGGQGAKNIQYF.

About this clonotype itself: A read error may account for a junction end that differs from germline. The chain couples TRBV6-1 to TRBJ2-5, with 8 bases identical to TRBD1. Germline CDR1 is MNHNS and CDR2 is SASEGT. This CDR3 region has 14 residues. The CDR3 DNA reads TGTGCCAGCAGTACCCCCCAGGGGGCTGCGACCCAGCACTTC. Its protein product is CASSTPQGAATQHF.

This clonotype was seen ten or more times. The chain recombines TRBV7-8 with TRBJ1-4; no definite D call. This CDR3 has 13 amino acids. V was shortened by 2 bases and J by 7 bases, with 8 bases between the two germline ends. Germline V gives CDR1 SGHVS, CDR2 FQNEAQ. In DNA, the CDR3 is TGTGCCAGCAGCTTAAATAGACGTGAAAAACTGTTTTTT. It translates to CASSLNRREKLFF.

This clonotype has a handful of counts. The chain combines TRBV7-3 with TRBJ1-1; D might be TRBD1 (6 bases). In germline, CDR1 is SGHTA, CDR2 FQGTGA. V dropped 5 bases and J dropped 4 bases, with 20 bases sitting between them. This CDR3 has 16 residues. For the CDR3, the DNA is TGTGCCAGCAGCCCGCAACCAGGGGATCTAGGCACTGAAGCTTTCTTT. This gives the protein CASSPQPGDLGTEAFF.

The rearrangement uses TRBV4-1 and TRBJ2-7; D might be TRBD1 or TRBD2, each matching 5 bases. The CDR3 runs to 15 residues. Germline V gene lookup returns CDR1 MGHRA and CDR2 YSYEKL. V dropped 0 bases and J dropped 2 bases, with 11 bases sitting between them. The CDR3 reads CASSQEGQGPYEQYF. The CDR3 DNA reads as TGCGCCAGCAGCCAAGAGGGGCAGGGACCCTACGAGCAGTACTTC.

This clonotype was counted ten times or more. The chain has TRBV12-3 or TRBV12-4 and TRBJ1-5, with D tentatively TRBD1 (6 bases). This CDR3 contains 15 residues. The ends were cut back, 5 bases at V and 0 bases at J, with 11 bases in the middle. CDR3 nucleotide sequence: TGTGCCAGCAGTCGAGGGGGTTATAGCAATCAGCCCCAGCATTTT. It codes for CASSRGGYSNQPQHF.

This clonotype was observed a single time. A read error is possible here, since a much larger clone lies one base away. J is TRBJ2-7 and V is TRBV6-9, with 7 bases fitting TRBD1. CDR1 is MNHGY, CDR2 SVAAGI, per germline. This CDR3 has 15 residues. The CDR3 coding sequence is TGTGCCAGCAGTTACCTGACGACAGGGTTGCACGAGCTGTACTTC. Translating gives CASSYLTTGLHELYF.

The V gene is TRBV4-1, the J gene TRBJ1-1; no definite D call. CDR1 and CDR2 from the germline V gene are MGHRA and YSYEKL. The V and J ends lost 4 bases and 6 bases respectively, with 6 bases between them. This CDR3 region has 11 residues. The CDR3 loop is CASSRQSEAFF. The CDR3 nucleotides are TGCGCCAGCAGCCGACAATCTGAAGCTTTCTTT.

The chain uses TRBV29-1 and TRBJ2-7; 7 nucleotides match TRBD1. The germline V gene encodes CDR1 SQVTM and CDR2 ANQGSEA. The J segment lost 7 bases and the V segment lost 4 bases, leaving 10 bases of the junction unmatched. The CDR3 totals 13 residues. CDR3 loop: CSVAGQVLGEQYF. The CDR3 DNA reads as TGCAGCGTTGCCGGACAGGTATTGGGGGAGCAGTACTTC.

J is TRBJ1-2 and V is TRBV6-5; 9 bases are a match to TRBD1. V was pared by 0 bases and J by 4 bases, with 3 bases of the junction left unmatched. The CDR3 totals 15 residues. CDR1 MNHEY and CDR2 SVGAGI come from the germline V gene. CDR3 coding DNA: TGTGCCAGCAGTTACTCTCAACAGGGGGCCTATGGCTACACCTTC. As protein: CASSYSQQGAYGYTF.

This clonotype was detected only a few times. The V and J genes are TRBV15 and TRBJ2-5, with TRBD1 matching 9 bases. This CDR3 is 14 amino acids long. J lost 5 bases, V lost 11 bases, and 12 bases had no gene match. CDR1 is LNHNV and CDR2 is YYDKDF in the germline V gene (reference sequence). The CDR3 spells CAATGTGYIETQYF. In DNA, the CDR3 is TGTGCCGCCACCGGGACAGGGTATATCGAGACCCAGTACTTC.

This clonotype came up a few times. V and J are TRBV9 and TRBJ2-7; no firm D call. V was cut by 0 bases and J by 2 bases, with 9 bases left in between. The CDR3 loop spans 14 amino acids. The germline V gene encodes CDR1 SGDLS and CDR2 YYNGEE. This CDR3 is CASSVDDGTYEQYF. The DNA for the CDR3 is TGTGCCAGCAGCGTAGATGACGGAACCTACGAGCAGTACTTC.

In this sample, this clonotype turned up many times. The chain has TRBV30 and TRBJ1-2, with D possibly being TRBD1 (5 bases). This CDR3 contains 13 residues. Germline V gene lookup returns CDR1 GTSNPN and CDR2 SVGIG (reference sequence). Trimming removed 1 base from V and 5 bases from J, with 11 bases in between. The CDR3 sequence is CAWSDTGTYGYTF. CDR3 bases: TGTGCCTGGAGTGATACCGGGACTTATGGCTACACCTTC.

Only one count was recorded for this clonotype. The chain carries TRBV20-1 and TRBJ1-5; 7 bases are a match to TRBD1. V was clipped by 6 bases and J by 1 base; unmatched bases: 9. The CDR3 totals 15 residues. Germline V gives CDR1 DFQATT, CDR2 SNEGSKA (reference sequence). CDR3 region: CSAGGRQGSNQPQHF. The CDR3 nucleotides are TGCAGTGCGGGGGGCCGACAGGGAAGCAATCAGCCCCAGCATTTT.

This clonotype has just a few counts. V and J are TRBV7-6 and TRBJ1-1; D uncertain. This CDR3 contains 14 residues. Germline assignment: CDR1 SGHVS and CDR2 FNYEAQ. With 0 bases removed from V and 10 bases from J, the gap between germline ends came to 15 bases. In nucleotides, the CDR3 is TGTGCCAGCAGCTTAGCCGTTTTTGATTCTGGAGCTTTCTTT. Its translation is CASSLAVFDSGAFF.

V and J are TRBV7-2 and TRBJ2-5; TRBD2 is a possible D gene (5 bases). Germline values: CDR1 SGHTA, CDR2 FQGNSA. V was cut by 5 bases and J by 5 bases, with 18 bases left in between. The length of the CDR3 is 15 residues. DNA of the CDR3: TGTGCCAGCAGCCCCATGACTACGCTTGGGGAGACCCAGTACTTC. This codes for CASSPMTTLGETQYF.

This clonotype occurred a few times. The gene calls are TRBV14 and TRBJ1-1; TRBD1 matches at 10 bases. J lost 6 bases, V lost 6 bases, and 7 bases had no gene match. CDR1 is SGHDN and CDR2 is FVKESK in the germline V gene. The CDR3 runs 14 residues. CDR3 DNA sequence: TGTGCCAGCAGTCGGGACAGGGGTTTCTCTGAAGCTTTCTTT. Translation: CASSRDRGFSEAFF. Full variable domain (missing parts from reference TRBV14 and TRBJ1-1): EAGVTQFPSHSVIEKGQTVTLRCDPISGHDNLYWYRRVMGKEIKFLLHFVKESKQDESGMPNNRFLAERTGGTYSTLKVQPAELEDSGVYFCASSRDRGFSEAFFGQGTRLTVV.

This clonotype appeared a few times. The gene calls are TRBV20-1 and TRBJ1-4; the D gene is possibly TRBD1 (6 bases). The germline V gene encodes CDR1 DFQATT and CDR2 SNEGSKA (reference sequence). Trimming left V 5 bases short and J 7 bases short, with 20 bases between. The CDR3 is made up of 15 amino acids. The CDR3 reads CSAETLGQGGEKLFF. In DNA form, the CDR3 reads TGCAGTGCTGAGACCCTGGGACAAGGAGGTGAAAAACTGTTTTTT.

CDR3 nucleotide sequence: TGTGCCAGCAGCTTAAGAGATGGAGGGGGAGCCTACGAGCAGTACTTC. Its translation: CASSLRDGGGAYEQYF. The chain recombines TRBV7-9 with TRBJ2-7, with D possibly being TRBD1 or TRBD2 (6 bases each). This CDR3 comprises 16 residues. The ends were cut back, 2 bases at V and 2 bases at J, with 16 bases in the middle. Per germline, CDR1 SEHNR and CDR2 FQNEAQ (reference sequence).

Notes on this clonotype: A single base is all that separates this from a far larger clone, so a read error is likely. The V gene is TRBV19, the J gene TRBJ2-5, with 11 positions matching TRBD2. This CDR3 is 13 amino acids long. The ends lost 5 bases at V and 14 bases at J; junction bases unmatched: 10. Per germline, CDR1 LNHDA and CDR2 SQIVND (reference sequence). DNA for the CDR3: TGTGCCAGTAGTGCGGGGACTAGCGGAGAAAGATACTTC. Protein sequence: CASSAGTSGERYF.

Many counts were recorded for this clonotype. The rearrangement links TRBV20-1 to TRBJ2-5, with D unresolved. Germline V CDR1 and CDR2: DFQATT, SNEGSKA (reference sequence). V dropped 0 bases and J dropped 5 bases, with 19 bases sitting between them. This CDR3 has 16 residues. Here the CDR3 reads CSARDLVTHLRETQYF. Here the CDR3 DNA reads TGCAGTGCTAGAGATCTCGTGACCCACTTGAGGGAGACCCAGTACTTC.

This clonotype was seen more than once but under ten times. This rearrangement joins TRBV20-1 to TRBJ2-7; D gene unclear. Trimming took 3 bases from V and 5 from J, leaving 11 bases between them. Germline V gives CDR1 DFQATT, CDR2 SNEGSKA (reference sequence). This CDR3 has 12 residues. CDR3: CSASRMWDEQYF. DNA of the CDR3: TGCAGTGCTAGCAGGATGTGGGACGAGCAGTACTTC.

The chain joins TRBV28 to TRBJ2-7; 10 bases match TRBD2. V was pared by 4 bases and J by 2 bases, with 5 bases of the junction left unmatched. The CDR3 consists of 15 residues. The germline V gene encodes CDR1 MDHEN and CDR2 SYDVKM. The CDR3 loop reads CASSSPSGSAYEQYF. The CDR3 DNA reads TGTGCCAGCAGTTCTCCTAGCGGGAGCGCCTACGAGCAGTACTTC. The variable domain in full, completed from reference TRBV28 and TRBJ2-7, reads DVKVTQSSRYLVKRTGEKVFLECVQDMDHENMFWYRQDPGLGLRLIYFSYDVKMKEKGDIPEGYSVSREKKERFSLILESASTNQTSMYLCASSSPSGSAYEQYFGPGTRLTVT.

This clonotype was recorded many times. The rearrangement links TRBV2 to TRBJ2-7; possible D gene TRBD1, 6 bases. V lost 7 bases, J lost 5 bases, and 12 bases lay in between. The length of the CDR3 is 12 residues. Germline V lookup: CDR1 SNHLY, CDR2 FYNNEI. CDR3 amino acids: CASKQGTHEQYF. The CDR3, as DNA: TGTGCCAGCAAGCAGGGGACCCACGAGCAGTACTTC. Using reference TRBV2 and TRBJ2-7 for the parts outside the CDR3, the full variable domain is EPEVTQTPSHQVTQMGQEVILRCVPISNHLYFYWYRQILGQKVEFLVSFYNNEISEKSEIFDDQFSVERPDGSNFTLKIRSTKLEDSAMYFCASKQGTHEQYFGPGTRLTVT.

In its sample, this clonotype was seen a few times. The chain is built from TRBV20-1 and TRBJ2-7, with 8 positions matching TRBD2. This CDR3 is built from 13 residues. Germline V gives CDR1 DFQATT, CDR2 SNEGSKA (reference sequence). Germline trimming cut 3 bases from V and 6 bases from J; bases unmatched to any gene: 7. CDR3 nucleotide sequence: TGCAGTGCTAGGGCTAGCGGGCTATCCGAGCAGTACTTC. Its protein product is CSARASGLSEQYF.